This section outlines one TCR beta chain sequence together with its context. This record comes from a study of blood T cell repertoires in COVID-19. Background on the study: Samples of COVID-19 (acute and convalescent) were obtained from the United States, Italy and Spain. PBMCs, B-cell-depleted T cells, or T cells were the source of the cDNA or gDNA that made up the material.

Libraries were prepared by immunoSEQ multiplex PCR; TCRdb keeps only in-frame clonotypes and omits some of them. The data show 310,000 or so clones, around four fifths seen once. There are 15 residues in the CDR3. The V gene lost 5 bases and the J gene lost 0 bases, with 12 bases spanning the gap. Per germline, CDR1 SGHRS and CDR2 YFSETQ. Sequencing was performed on peripheral blood. This TCR came from a woman between 45 and 60 years old with acute or convalescent COVID-19. The rearrangement links TRBV5-1 to TRBJ2-1; tentative D call: TRBD2 (6 bases). CDR3 coding DNA: TGCGCCAGCAGGCCGCCGGGGGTCTCCTACAATGAGCAGTTCTTC. Protein: CASRPPGVSYNEQFF.